These T cell receptor beta chains were read from a single sample in a study of shared clonotypes between healthy human individuals. The data were produced by immunoSEQ multiplex PCR, yet TCRdb's version contains in-frame clones alone and is incomplete. In the table there are approximately 2.5 million clones, 90% to 95% of which are singletons. The sample was naive CD4+ T cells sorted from blood. These receptors were obtained from a man in his late teens or twenties in good health. The CDR3 runs from the conserved cysteine through the conserved F or W. The D gene is left open where the match is weak. Size values are once, few and many counts, or a class for expanded clones, and some rows have none.

v_call	d_call	j_call	clone_size	cdr3_nt	cdr3_aa
TRBV21-1	-	TRBJ2-1	-	TGTGCCAGCAGCAAAATCCGCACCCCGGGACAGGGATTCTACAATGAGCAGTTCTTC	CASSKIRTPGQGFYNEQFF
TRBV25-1	-	TRBJ1-1	-	TGTGCCAGCAGTGAAGGTTGGACTGAAGCTTTCTTT	CASSEGWTEAFF
TRBV7-8	-	TRBJ2-7	-	TGTGCCAGCAGCTTTAGGGCTGCTCTCGAGCAGTACTTC	CASSFRAALEQYF
TRBV6-5	-	TRBJ2-1	-	TGTGCCAGCAGTCGCGGCGACTCCTACAATGAGCAGTTCTTC	CASSRGDSYNEQFF
TRBV10-3	-	TRBJ1-4	few	TGTGCCATCAGTTTGGCCCAGGGCTCTAATGAAAAACTGTTTTTT	CAISLAQGSNEKLFF
TRBV10-3	-	TRBJ1-4	-	TGTGCCATCAGTGAGTCGCCTCGGGGTGGGAATAATGAAAAACTGTTTTTT	CAISESPRGGNNEKLFF
TRBV28	-	TRBJ1-5	-	TGTGCCAGCAGTTCAAATCCTTATCAGCCCCAGCATTTT	CASSSNPYQPQHF
TRBV2	TRBD2	TRBJ2-3	-	TGTGCCAGCAGTCCGACTAGCTATACAGATACGCAGTATTTT	CASSPTSYTDTQYF
TRBV18	-	TRBJ1-1	few	TGTGCCAGCTCACCCCCGGGCATGAACACTGAAGCTTTCTTT	CASSPPGMNTEAFF
TRBV5-6	TRBD1	TRBJ1-2	-	TGTGCCAGCAGCCCGACAGGGGGCGGCTACACCTTC	CASSPTGGGYTF
TRBV18	-	TRBJ1-4	-	TGTGCCAGCTCGGAGGGTACAACTAATGAAAAACTGTTTTTT	CASSEGTTNEKLFF
TRBV6-5	-	TRBJ1-6	-	TGTGCCAGCAGTTACTCGTCACGGTTAAATTCACCCCTCCACTTT	CASSYSSRLNSPLHF
TRBV6-6	-	TRBJ1-2	once	TGTGCCAGCAGTTTCGGGGAGGGGAACTATGGCTACACCTTC	CASSFGEGNYGYTF
TRBV2	TRBD1	TRBJ1-5	-	TGTGCCAGCAGTGGACAGGGGGCTAGTCAGCCCCAGCATTTT	CASSGQGASQPQHF
TRBV5-1	TRBD2	TRBJ2-7	-	TGCGCCAGCAGCATCATAGCGGGAGGGCCTGCCGAGCAGTACTTC	CASSIIAGGPAEQYF
TRBV7-2	TRBD1	TRBJ2-3	-	TGTGCCAGCAGTTCCCGGGACAGGGGACCAGATACGCAGTATTTT	CASSSRDRGPDTQYF